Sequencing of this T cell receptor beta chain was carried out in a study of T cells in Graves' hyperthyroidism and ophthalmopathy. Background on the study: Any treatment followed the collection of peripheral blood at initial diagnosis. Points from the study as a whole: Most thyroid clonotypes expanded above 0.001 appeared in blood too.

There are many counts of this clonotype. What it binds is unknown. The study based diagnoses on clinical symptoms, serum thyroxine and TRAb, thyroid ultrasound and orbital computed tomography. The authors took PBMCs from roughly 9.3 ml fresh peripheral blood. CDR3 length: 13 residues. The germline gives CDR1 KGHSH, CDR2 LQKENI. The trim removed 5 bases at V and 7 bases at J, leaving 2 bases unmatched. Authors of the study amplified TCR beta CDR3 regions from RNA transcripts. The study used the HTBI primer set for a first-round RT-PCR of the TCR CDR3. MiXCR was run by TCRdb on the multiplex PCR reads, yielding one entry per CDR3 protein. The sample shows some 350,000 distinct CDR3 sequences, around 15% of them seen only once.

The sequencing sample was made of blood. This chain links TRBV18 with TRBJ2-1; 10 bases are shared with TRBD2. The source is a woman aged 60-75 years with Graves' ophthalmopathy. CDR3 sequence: CASSRAGGNEQFF. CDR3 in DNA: TGTGCCAGCTCAAGAGCGGGGGGGAATGAGCAGTTCTTC.